These 21 T cell receptor beta chains came from one sample sequenced in a study of OX40 agonist ivuxolimab in advanced cancers. Clones were read by immunoSEQ multiplex PCR, and TCRdb kept only the in-frame ones, dropping some. Seen here are around 47,000 clones, 84% observed once, and the top ten hold over 14%. The specimen comprised CD4+ or CD8+ T cells sorted from blood, sampled in a trial of the OX40 agonist ivuxolimab. The receptors derive from an adult with an advanced solid tumor such as melanoma, head and neck, liver or kidney cancer.

The V call is TRBV10-2, the J call TRBJ1-5; no definite D call. Trimming stripped 3 bases from V and 0 bases from J, with 9 bases between. The CDR3 has 15 residues. The germline CDR1 and CDR2 sequences are WSHSY and SAAADI. CDR3 nucleotide sequence: TGCGCCAGCAGTGAATGGCTGTATAGCAATCAGCCCCAGCATTTT. Its translation is CASSEWLYSNQPQHF.

V gene TRBV19 combines with J gene TRBJ2-1; D not certain. The CDR3 consists of 12 residues. Trimming shortened V by 10 bases and J by 0 bases, and 7 bases separated the two germline ends. Germline CDR1 reads LNHDA; CDR2 reads SQIVND (reference sequence). The CDR3 is CATESSYNEQFF. The DNA of the CDR3 is TGTGCCACGGAGAGCTCCTACAATGAGCAGTTCTTC.

The chain links TRBV10-3 to TRBJ1-2; TRBD1 matches 7 bases. The V segment lost 3 bases and the J segment 6 bases; nucleotides outside the gene matches: 10. Germline loops: CDR1 ENHRY, CDR2 SYGVKD. The CDR3 loop spans 15 amino acids. The chain's CDR3 is CAISDPRGLEDGYTF. For the CDR3, the DNA is TGTGCCATCAGTGACCCCAGGGGGTTAGAGGATGGCTACACCTTC.

This clone was counted between two and nine times. The V gene is TRBV19, the J gene TRBJ1-6; a possible D gene is TRBD1 (5 bases). The CDR3 length is 13 residues. CDR1 and CDR2 (germline): LNHDA, SQIVND (reference sequence). Between the trimmed V and J ends, which lost 5 bases and 10 bases, there was a span of 12 bases. The CDR3 DNA follows: TGTGCCAGTAGTCTCGGGACGAACTCACCCCTCCACTTT. Its translation: CASSLGTNSPLHF.

The chain combines TRBV4-3 with TRBJ1-2; D ambiguous. This CDR3 comprises 16 residues. The germline gives CDR1 LGHNA, CDR2 YSLEER. Trimming removed 0 bases from V and 7 bases from J, with 18 bases in between. The CDR3 DNA reads as TGCGCCAGCAGCCAAGAAGAGGCCCCCGGGAGGACTGGCTACACCTTC. Its protein is CASSQEEAPGRTGYTF.

The rearrangement joins TRBV7-9 to TRBJ1-2; a weak D match, TRBD1 (5 bases). The CDR3 runs 14 residues. In germline, CDR1 is SEHNR, CDR2 FQNEAQ (reference sequence). V lost 2 bases and J 7 bases, leaving 14 bases between the germline ends. CDR3 coding DNA: TGTGCCAGCAGCTTACCGACAGACGGTTTTGGCTACACCTTC. Encoded protein: CASSLPTDGFGYTF.

The chain is built from TRBV7-9 and TRBJ2-2; 8 bases align to TRBD2. Germline V lookup: CDR1 SEHNR, CDR2 FQNEAQ (reference sequence). The J segment lost 5 bases and the V segment lost 8 bases, leaving 4 bases of the junction unmatched. The CDR3 is 13 amino acids. The CDR3 region has the DNA TGTGCCAGCGAGGAGCGGGGGACCGGGGAGCTGTTTTTT. This sequence encodes CASEERGTGELFF.

This chain connects TRBV7-8 to TRBJ2-5, with D possibly being TRBD2 (6 bases). Trimming shortened V by 1 base and J by 8 bases, and 17 bases separated the two germline ends. CDR1 SGHVS and CDR2 FQNEAQ come from the germline V gene. The CDR3 covers 15 residues. CDR3 DNA: TGTGCCAGCAGCTTAGATTTAAGGCAGGGAGGCACCCAGTACTTC. It specifies CASSLDLRQGGTQYF.

V gene TRBV23-1 combines with J gene TRBJ1-1; TRBD1 is a possible D gene (5 bases). TRBV23-1 is designated an ORF whose function remains uncertain. The V gene lost 7 bases and the J gene lost 6 bases, with 30 bases spanning the gap. The length of the CDR3 is 18 residues. The chain's CDR3 is CASIHRRHTKTEGAEAFF. CDR3 coding DNA: TGCGCCAGCATTCATCGGCGGCACACAAAAACAGAAGGGGCTGAAGCTTTCTTT.

The rearrangement uses TRBV6-1 and TRBJ1-2; TRBD1 might be the D (6 bases). Per germline, CDR1 MNHNS and CDR2 SASEGT. The length of the CDR3 is 15 residues. Trimming pared 1 base from V and 4 bases from J, leaving 13 bases between. The CDR3: CASSEGRGPSYGYTF. DNA of the CDR3: TGTGCCAGCAGTGAAGGGCGGGGGCCGAGCTATGGCTACACCTTC.

V and J are TRBV28 and TRBJ1-5; possibly TRBD1 for D (5 bases). V was shortened by 7 bases and J by 3 bases, with 19 bases between the two germline ends. The CDR3 contains 16 residues. The germline gives CDR1 MDHEN, CDR2 SYDVKM. The CDR3 sequence: CASTRSVAGHNQPQHF. In nucleotides, the CDR3 is TGTGCCAGCACCCGAAGCGTGGCAGGGCACAATCAGCCCCAGCATTTT. Full variable domain (remainder filled in from reference TRBV28 and TRBJ1-5): DVKVTQSSRYLVKRTGEKVFLECVQDMDHENMFWYRQDPGLGLRLIYFSYDVKMKEKGDIPEGYSVSREKKERFSLILESASTNQTSMYLCASTRSVAGHNQPQHFGDGTRLSIL.

With regard to this clone: The same CDR3 can be traced to other DNA sequences in this sample. The chain uses TRBV6-4 and TRBJ2-1; TRBD2 aligns across 11 bases. V trimming: 0 bases; J trimming: 6 bases; junction bases outside the gene matches: 1. Germline CDR1 and CDR2: MRHNA and SNTAGT. The CDR3 is 15 amino acids. As DNA, the CDR3 is TGTGCCAGCAGTGACTCAACTAGCGGGAGCAATGAGCAGTTCTTC. It codes for CASSDSTSGSNEQFF.

The chain recombines TRBV30 with TRBJ1-1; D ambiguous. Trimming took off 1 base at V and 5 bases at J, with 5 bases between the two ends. The length of the CDR3 is 11 residues. Per the germline V gene, CDR1 is GTSNPN and CDR2 is SVGIG (reference sequence). DNA of the CDR3: TGTGCCTGGAGTGGATGGACTGAAGCTTTCTTT. Protein sequence: CAWSGWTEAFF.

This sequence joins TRBV6-1 and TRBJ1-5; possibly TRBD1 for D (6 bases). This CDR3 has 15 amino acids. Germline CDR1 MNHNS, CDR2 SASEGT. V lost 4 bases and J lost 5, with 15 bases in between. In DNA, the CDR3 is TGTGCCAGCAGTGGGTGGGGGGGCTCCGATCAGCCCCAGCATTTT. It is translated as CASSGWGGSDQPQHF.

This chain joins TRBV2 and TRBJ2-7, with a possible D match to TRBD1 (6 bases). Germline V gene sequence: CDR1 SNHLY, CDR2 FYNNEI. Trimming left V 7 bases short and J 7 bases short, with 17 bases between. This CDR3 is built from 13 residues. The CDR3 coding sequence is TGTGCCAGCATCGCGGACAGCTGGAGAGAGCAGTACTTC. Translated, it gives CASIADSWREQYF.

The V call is TRBV28, the J call TRBJ2-7; the match to TRBD1 covers 9 bases. With 4 bases clipped from V and 5 bases from J, the junction kept 3 bases outside the gene matches. The CDR3 has 13 residues. Germline V gives CDR1 MDHEN, CDR2 SYDVKM. Here the CDR3 DNA reads TGTGCCAGCAGTTCGGACAGGGGACACGAGCAGTACTTC. It is translated as CASSSDRGHEQYF.

V usage is TRBV28 and J usage is TRBJ2-7; 8 positions agree with TRBD2. Germline values: CDR1 MDHEN, CDR2 SYDVKM. The CDR3 is 11 residues long. Trimming at V came to 10 bases and at J to 2 bases, leaving 1 base not matched to a gene. CDR3 sequence: CATREAYEQYF. The CDR3 coding sequence is TGTGCCACGCGGGAGGCCTACGAGCAGTACTTC.

The chain employs TRBV7-9 and TRBJ2-3, with unresolved D. V gave up 3 bases and J gave up 4 bases, with 11 bases separating them. In germline, CDR1 is SEHNR, CDR2 FQNEAQ (reference sequence). This CDR3 has 14 residues. CDR3 amino acids: CASSFSSESDTQYF. CDR3 nucleotides: TGTGCCAGCAGCTTCTCGAGTGAATCAGATACGCAGTATTTT.

The chain combines TRBV7-9 with TRBJ2-7; 8 nucleotides agree with TRBD2. The J segment lost 2 bases and the V segment lost 1 base, leaving 4 bases of the junction unmatched. CDR1 and CDR2 (germline): SEHNR, FQNEAQ (reference sequence). The CDR3 is made up of 15 amino acids. The CDR3 sequence: CASSLGFGRAYEQYF. The CDR3 DNA is TGTGCCAGCAGCTTAGGGTTCGGGAGGGCCTACGAGCAGTACTTC.

The chain recombines TRBV6-5 with TRBJ1-3; D is possibly TRBD1 (6 bases). V was shortened by 10 bases and J by 0 bases, with 16 bases between the two germline ends. Germline V gives CDR1 MNHEY, CDR2 SVGAGI. CDR3 length: 15 residues. The CDR3 DNA sequence: TGTGCCACCCGGACGACAGGCGGCTCTGGAAACACCATATATTTT. It codes for CATRTTGGSGNTIYF.

DNA of the CDR3: TGTGCCAGCAGTTTAACCGGGACAGGGTTCTACGAGCAGTACTTC. Translating gives CASSLTGTGFYEQYF. The V and J genes are TRBV27 and TRBJ2-7; 9 nucleotides line up with TRBD1. From germline, CDR1 is MNHEY and CDR2 SMNVEV (reference sequence). Trimming took 2 bases from V and 3 from J; bases not matched to a gene: 5. The CDR3 consists of 15 residues.